The rows below give T cell receptor beta chains drawn from one sample of a study of blood T cell repertoires in COVID-19. TCRdb's table, derived via immunoSEQ multiplex PCR, lists solely in-frame clones and lacks some. The sample yields 250,000 to 350,000 clones, around nine tenths seen once. Source material: PBMCs or T cells enriched from blood (not recorded which). These receptors were taken from a woman aged 25 to 39 who had recovered from COVID-19. CDR3s include the opening cysteine and the closing phenylalanine or tryptophan. Each record gives: J gene, V gene, clone size, D gene, CDR3 DNA, CDR3 protein. D genes are given only for firm matches. The size of a clone is reported for some rows only, either as once, few or many, or as a class for expanded clones.

j_gene: TRBJ1-5
v_gene: TRBV19
abundance: -
d_gene: TRBD1
CDR3nt: TGTGCCAGTAGTCGGACAGGGTCGCCGCCCCAGCATTTT
CDR3aa: CASSRTGSPPQHF

j_gene: TRBJ2-5
v_gene: TRBV30
abundance: -
d_gene: TRBD2
CDR3nt: TGTGCCTGGAGTGGGATAGCGGGAGAGACCCAGTACTTC
CDR3aa: CAWSGIAGETQYF

j_gene: TRBJ2-2
v_gene: TRBV3-1/TRBV3-2
abundance: few
d_gene: -
CDR3nt: TGTGCCAGCAGCCCCCGGGACACTCGCACCGGGGAGCTGTTTTTT
CDR3aa: CASSPRDTRTGELFF

j_gene: TRBJ1-1
v_gene: TRBV28
abundance: -
d_gene: -
CDR3nt: TGTGCCAGCAGCCCGTGGGTCTGGGGGGGTAACACTGAAGCTTTCTTT
CDR3aa: CASSPWVWGGNTEAFF

j_gene: TRBJ2-1
v_gene: TRBV28
abundance: -
d_gene: TRBD2
CDR3nt: TGTGCCAGCAGTTTACCAGGGCCTAGCGGGAGGACCATGTTCTTC
CDR3aa: CASSLPGPSGRTMFF

j_gene: TRBJ1-5
v_gene: TRBV5-1
abundance: -
d_gene: -
CDR3nt: TGCGCCAGCAGCTTGGAACCGGCGGGCGATCAGCCCCAGCATTTT
CDR3aa: CASSLEPAGDQPQHF

j_gene: TRBJ1-5
v_gene: TRBV10-3
abundance: -
d_gene: -
CDR3nt: TGTGCCATCGGCTACGAGGAAGGACAGCCGAATCAGCCCCAGCATTTT
CDR3aa: CAIGYEEGQPNQPQHF

j_gene: TRBJ2-7
v_gene: TRBV9
abundance: -
d_gene: TRBD2
CDR3nt: TGTGCCAGCAGCGTAGGTAGCGGGACCTACGAGCAGTACTTC
CDR3aa: CASSVGSGTYEQYF

j_gene: TRBJ1-1
v_gene: TRBV27
abundance: -
d_gene: -
CDR3nt: TGTGCCAGCAGTCCACAATTGAACACTGAAGCTTTCTTT
CDR3aa: CASSPQLNTEAFF

j_gene: TRBJ2-3
v_gene: TRBV19
abundance: -
d_gene: TRBD2
CDR3nt: TGTGCCAGTAGACCGCCGGGACTAGCAACAGATACGCAGTATTTT
CDR3aa: CASRPPGLATDTQYF

j_gene: TRBJ1-3
v_gene: TRBV29-1
abundance: -
d_gene: TRBD1
CDR3nt: TGCAGCGTTGAAGGGACAGGGTTAGCTGGAAACACCATATATTTT
CDR3aa: CSVEGTGLAGNTIYF

j_gene: TRBJ1-1
v_gene: TRBV6-2/TRBV6-3
abundance: once
d_gene: -
CDR3nt: TGTGCCAGCAGTCCCAGGGAAAACACTGAAGCTTTCTTT
CDR3aa: CASSPRENTEAFF

j_gene: TRBJ2-1
v_gene: TRBV28
abundance: -
d_gene: -
CDR3nt: TGTGCCAGCAGTCCCTCGACTAGTCCTCGTGGCGAGCAGTTCTTC
CDR3aa: CASSPSTSPRGEQFF

j_gene: TRBJ2-4
v_gene: TRBV18
abundance: -
d_gene: -
CDR3nt: TGTGCCAGCTCACCAGAAACGGTCATTCAGTACTTC
CDR3aa: CASSPETVIQYF

j_gene: TRBJ1-3
v_gene: TRBV5-4
abundance: -
d_gene: TRBD1
CDR3nt: TGTGCCAGCAGGATTACAGGGGGAGGAAACACCATATATTTT
CDR3aa: CASRITGGGNTIYF

j_gene: TRBJ1-4
v_gene: TRBV19
abundance: -
d_gene: TRBD1
CDR3nt: TGTGCCAGTAGCAAGGGGACAGGACACACTGGGGTCGAAAAACTGTTTTTT
CDR3aa: CASSKGTGHTGVEKLFF

j_gene: TRBJ2-7
v_gene: TRBV3-1/TRBV3-2
abundance: -
d_gene: TRBD2
CDR3nt: TGTGCCAGCAGCCAAGAGGGGACTAGCGGGTACGAGCAGTACTTC
CDR3aa: CASSQEGTSGYEQYF

j_gene: TRBJ2-1
v_gene: TRBV18
abundance: -
d_gene: -
CDR3nt: TGTGCCAGCTCACCACCGAGCCTCGCATACCTGAATGAGCAGTTCTTC
CDR3aa: CASSPPSLAYLNEQFF

j_gene: TRBJ1-1
v_gene: TRBV24-1
abundance: -
d_gene: TRBD1
CDR3nt: TGTGCCACCAGTGACCAAGATCGGGGACAGCCAACTGAAGCTTTCTTT
CDR3aa: CATSDQDRGQPTEAFF

j_gene: TRBJ2-5
v_gene: TRBV10-3
abundance: -
d_gene: -
CDR3nt: TGTGCCATCAGATCTGGCGGGACCAACCAAGAGACCCAGTACTTC
CDR3aa: CAIRSGGTNQETQYF

j_gene: TRBJ1-1
v_gene: TRBV6-2/TRBV6-3
abundance: -
d_gene: TRBD1
CDR3nt: TGTGCCAGCAGTCTACAGGGGGGCGGCACTGAAGCTTTCTTT
CDR3aa: CASSLQGGGTEAFF

j_gene: TRBJ1-1
v_gene: TRBV14
abundance: -
d_gene: -
CDR3nt: TGTGCCAGCAGCCCCGTTAAGGGGTTCACTGAAGCTTTCTTT
CDR3aa: CASSPVKGFTEAFF

j_gene: TRBJ1-4
v_gene: TRBV25-1
abundance: -
d_gene: -
CDR3nt: TGTGCCAGCAGTGTTGGACAGCCGGCAACTAATGAAAAACTGTTTTTT
CDR3aa: CASSVGQPATNEKLFF

j_gene: TRBJ2-7
v_gene: TRBV4-1
abundance: -
d_gene: -
CDR3nt: TGCGCCAGCAGCCAACATAGGGGTTCCTACGAGCAGTACTTC
CDR3aa: CASSQHRGSYEQYF

j_gene: TRBJ2-7
v_gene: TRBV6-1
abundance: -
d_gene: TRBD2
CDR3nt: TGTGCCAGCAGTGGCCGGCCGGGGGGAACCTCCTACGAGCAGTACTTC
CDR3aa: CASSGRPGGTSYEQYF

j_gene: TRBJ1-2
v_gene: TRBV30
abundance: -
d_gene: -
CDR3nt: TGTGCCTGGAGTACGGACAGTAACTATGGCTACACCTTC
CDR3aa: CAWSTDSNYGYTF

j_gene: TRBJ2-2
v_gene: TRBV18
abundance: -
d_gene: TRBD1
CDR3nt: TGTGCCAGCTCACCACTTGGGCCCCCGGGACAGTCCACCGGGGAGCTGTTTTTT
CDR3aa: CASSPLGPPGQSTGELFF

j_gene: TRBJ2-7
v_gene: TRBV19
abundance: -
d_gene: TRBD1
CDR3nt: TGTGCCAGTACGAGGACAGGAGGAGAGGAGCAGTACTTC
CDR3aa: CASTRTGGEEQYF

j_gene: TRBJ2-1
v_gene: TRBV24-1
abundance: -
d_gene: TRBD1
CDR3nt: TGTGCCACCAGTGACCGACAGGGGGGGGGTCTGAATGAGCAGTTCTTC
CDR3aa: CATSDRQGGGLNEQFF

j_gene: TRBJ1-6
v_gene: TRBV4-3
abundance: -
d_gene: TRBD1
CDR3nt: TGCGCCAGCAGCCAAGACAGGCAGGGGGTAGATTATAATTCACCCCTCCACTTT
CDR3aa: CASSQDRQGVDYNSPLHF

j_gene: TRBJ1-6
v_gene: TRBV12-3/TRBV12-4
abundance: -
d_gene: -
CDR3nt: TGTGCCAGCAGTTTCGCAGTTTATTCACCCCTCCACTTT
CDR3aa: CASSFAVYSPLHF

j_gene: TRBJ2-5
v_gene: TRBV6-2/TRBV6-3
abundance: -
d_gene: TRBD1
CDR3nt: TGTGCCAGCAGTTACCTAAAACGACAGGGGTCCTCTCGAGAGACCCAGTACTTC
CDR3aa: CASSYLKRQGSSRETQYF

j_gene: TRBJ2-2
v_gene: TRBV18
abundance: -
d_gene: -
CDR3nt: TGTGCCAGCTCACCACCGAGCATCGGGGAGCTGTTTTTT
CDR3aa: CASSPPSIGELFF

j_gene: TRBJ2-6
v_gene: TRBV11-2
abundance: -
d_gene: TRBD1
CDR3nt: TGTGCCAGCAGCTTAGTACCGGCAGGGGGCGATGGGGCCAACGTCCTGACTTTC
CDR3aa: CASSLVPAGGDGANVLTF

j_gene: TRBJ1-2
v_gene: TRBV6-5
abundance: -
d_gene: -
CDR3nt: TGTGCCAGCAGTTACCCCGGTGGCTACACCTTC
CDR3aa: CASSYPGGYTF

j_gene: TRBJ2-7
v_gene: TRBV25-1
abundance: many
d_gene: TRBD2
CDR3nt: TGTGCCAGCAGTAACCCGGGACTAGCGGGAGGGCGAGGGGAGCAGTACTTC
CDR3aa: CASSNPGLAGGRGEQYF

j_gene: TRBJ1-5
v_gene: TRBV7-9
abundance: -
d_gene: TRBD1
CDR3nt: TGTGCCAGCAGCCCGACAGGGAACAATCAGCCCCAGCATTTT
CDR3aa: CASSPTGNNQPQHF

j_gene: TRBJ2-7
v_gene: TRBV7-2
abundance: -
d_gene: TRBD2
CDR3nt: TGTGCCAGCAGTAGCGGGAGCTCCTACGAGCAGTACTTC
CDR3aa: CASSSGSSYEQYF

j_gene: TRBJ1-4
v_gene: TRBV18
abundance: -
d_gene: -
CDR3nt: TGTGCCAGCTCACGAACAGGGACGGATGAAAAACTGTTTTTT
CDR3aa: CASSRTGTDEKLFF

j_gene: TRBJ2-7
v_gene: TRBV5-1
abundance: -
d_gene: TRBD2
CDR3nt: TGCGCCAGCAGCTTTCTAGCGGGGGAGGACGAGCAGTACTTC
CDR3aa: CASSFLAGEDEQYF

j_gene: TRBJ1-2
v_gene: TRBV28
abundance: -
d_gene: -
CDR3nt: TGTGCCAGCAGCATCAATCACGCAGCTAACTATGGCTACACCTTC
CDR3aa: CASSINHAANYGYTF